The 27 T cell receptor beta chains listed next were all sequenced from one sample in a study of brain T cells in children with intractable seizures. The time point is: blood from clinic visit 5 months post-surgery; TSC patient then seizure free. The data were produced by immunoSEQ multiplex PCR, yet TCRdb's version contains in-frame clones alone and is incomplete. The sample holds hundreds of thousands of clones; 93% are singletons and the top ten take 4.5% to 7%. The sequencing here drew on peripheral blood, taken approximately 5 months after surgery. The origin of the receptors is a boy under two years old with tuberous sclerosis and intractable seizures.

The chain uses TRBV10-3 and TRBJ1-5; D is uncertain. The length of the CDR3 is 13 residues. The germline CDR1 and CDR2 sequences are ENHRY and SYGVKD. Trimming left V 4 bases short and J 4 bases short, with 8 bases between. The CDR3 region is CAISGVGNQPQHF. CDR3 nucleotides: TGTGCCATCAGTGGGGTGGGAAATCAGCCCCAGCATTTT.

This chain joins TRBV12-3 or TRBV12-4 and TRBJ1-1, with D unresolved. The CDR3 is 12 residues long. The ends were cut back, 6 bases at V and 11 bases at J, with 16 bases in the middle. This CDR3 reads CASSPLGGGAFF. The CDR3 nucleotides are TGTGCCAGCAGCCCCTTAGGCGGCGGGGCTTTCTTT.

In nucleotides, the CDR3 is TGCGCCAGCAGCTACCCAGGGACGAGAACTGAAGCTTTCTTT. Translating gives CASSYPGTRTEAFF. The rearrangement uses TRBV5-1 and TRBJ1-1, with a tentative D call TRBD1 (5 bases). This CDR3 is built from 14 residues. Germline loops: CDR1 SGHRS, CDR2 YFSETQ. V lost 3 bases, J lost 5 bases, and 14 bases lay in between.

The chain employs TRBV7-3 and TRBJ1-2; TRBD1 aligns across 10 bases. Germline CDR1 is SGHTA and CDR2 is FQGTGA. CDR3 length: 14 amino acids. Trimming cost V 3 bases and J 2 bases; bases outside gene matches: 0. Here the CDR3 reads CASSLGQGNYGYTF. The CDR3 nucleotides are TGTGCCAGCAGCTTGGGACAGGGGAACTATGGCTACACCTTC. Drawing the rest from reference TRBV7-3 and TRBJ1-2, the complete variable domain is GAGVSQTPSNKVTEKGKYVELRCDPISGHTALYWYRQSLGQGPEFLIYFQGTGAADDSGLPNDRFFAVRPEGSVSTLKIQRTERGDSAVYLCASSLGQGNYGYTFGSGTRLTVV.

The rearrangement joins TRBV19 to TRBJ1-4; D is possibly TRBD1 (6 bases). V was clipped by 6 bases and J by 2 bases, with 13 bases between them. The CDR3 is 15 residues long. From germline, CDR1 is LNHDA and CDR2 SQIVND (reference sequence). The CDR3 region is CASRTGVTTNEKLFF. The CDR3 DNA follows: TGTGCCAGTAGGACAGGCGTTACGACTAATGAAAAACTGTTTTTT.

The chain is built from TRBV7-3 and TRBJ1-1, with D possibly being TRBD1 (6 bases). The CDR3 spans 15 residues. Per the germline V gene, CDR1 is SGHTA and CDR2 is FQGTGA. Trimming took off 5 bases at V and 4 bases at J, with 17 bases between the two ends. The DNA for the CDR3 is TGTGCCAGCAGCCTCCGACAGGATCGGGGCACTGAAGCTTTCTTT. It yields the protein CASSLRQDRGTEAFF.

This sequence joins TRBV7-6 and TRBJ2-2, with 10 positions matching TRBD1. Germline CDR1 reads SGHVS; CDR2 reads FNYEAQ. V was pared by 0 bases and J by 10 bases, with 11 bases of the junction left unmatched. The CDR3 is made up of 17 amino acids. The CDR3 region has the DNA TGTGCCAGCAGCTTAGCCTCCGGGACAGGGGATCGGAAGGAGCTGTTTTTT. Amino acid sequence: CASSLASGTGDRKELFF.

This chain joins TRBV5-1 and TRBJ1-2; D perhaps matches TRBD1 (5 bases). This CDR3 is built from 11 residues. Trimming took 3 bases from V and 8 from J, leaving 8 bases between them. Germline assignment: CDR1 SGHRS and CDR2 YFSETQ. CDR3 sequence (DNA): TGCGCCAGCAGCTACCGGGGCGGCTACACCTTC. Its translation: CASSYRGGYTF.

V gene TRBV5-4 combines with J gene TRBJ2-7; perhaps TRBD2 as D (6 bases). Germline-derived CDR1 and CDR2 are SGHNT and YYREEE (reference sequence). With 4 bases removed from V and 3 bases from J, the gap between germline ends came to 11 bases. The CDR3 is made up of 13 amino acids. CDR3: CASSPGLFYEQYF. The CDR3 DNA is TGTGCCAGCAGCCCGGGACTCTTCTACGAGCAGTACTTC.

This clone has only one observation. V usage is TRBV30 and J usage is TRBJ2-3, with D unresolved. CDR3 length: 16 residues. Germline V gene data show CDR1 as GTSNPN and CDR2 as SVGIG (reference sequence). V was pared by 0 bases and J by 1 base, with 14 bases between. CDR3 residues: CAWSVNARLGTDTQYF. The CDR3 DNA is TGTGCCTGGAGTGTAAATGCAAGATTAGGCACAGATACGCAGTATTTT.

The J gene is TRBJ1-2, the V gene TRBV18, with 9 bases identical to TRBD1. CDR3 length equals 15 residues. V was clipped by 2 bases and J by 8 bases; unmatched bases: 9. In germline, CDR1 is KGHSH, CDR2 LQKENI. This CDR3 is CASSPARDREQGYTF. CDR3 bases: TGTGCCAGCTCACCAGCCAGGGACAGGGAGCAAGGCTACACCTTC.

The gene calls are TRBV7-9 and TRBJ2-2; the D gene is possibly TRBD1 (5 bases). The germline CDR1 and CDR2 sequences are SEHNR and FQNEAQ (reference sequence). The CDR3 contains 16 residues. The V end lost 4 bases, the J end lost 0 bases, and 12 bases lay between the germline ends. The CDR3 region is CASSSTDHSNTGELFF. Here the CDR3 DNA reads TGTGCCAGCAGCTCGACAGATCATTCGAACACCGGGGAGCTGTTTTTT.

The V and J genes are TRBV6-5 and TRBJ1-1; weak D call: TRBD1 (5 bases). Germline CDR1 MNHEY, CDR2 SVGAGI. CDR3 size: 13 residues. V was clipped by 7 bases and J by 1 base, with 10 bases between them. The CDR3, as DNA: TGTGCCAGCACAGCGAGGGGGAACACTGAAGCTTTCTTT. Encoded protein: CASTARGNTEAFF.

V usage is TRBV7-9 and J usage is TRBJ2-1, with D tentatively TRBD1 (5 bases). Germline assignment: CDR1 SEHNR and CDR2 FQNEAQ (reference sequence). V lost 4 bases and J 8 bases, leaving 15 bases between the germline ends. CDR3 length: 14 amino acids. The CDR3, as DNA: TGTGCCAGCAGCTACCCCGGGCAGGGCCATGAGCAGTTCTTC. It translates to CASSYPGQGHEQFF. Full variable domain (remainder filled in from reference TRBV7-9 and TRBJ2-1): DTGVSQNPRHKITKRGQNVTFRCDPISEHNRLYWYRQTLGQGPEFLTYFQNEAQLEKSRLLSDRFSAERPKGSFSTLEIQRTEQGDSAMYLCASSYPGQGHEQFFGPGTRLTVL.

The V and J genes are TRBV29-1 and TRBJ1-1; the D is unclear. This CDR3 spans 18 amino acids. With 3 bases removed from V and 0 bases from J, the gap between germline ends came to 23 bases. Germline V gene lookup returns CDR1 SQVTM and CDR2 ANQGSEA. CDR3 in DNA: TGCAGCGTTGACCCGGATATAATAGGTGCTGAGATGAACACTGAAGCTTTCTTT. Translation: CSVDPDIIGAEMNTEAFF. The full variable domain, in which reference TRBV29-1 and TRBJ1-1 provide the parts outside the CDR3, is SAVISQKPSRDICQRGTSLTIQCQVDSQVTMMFWYRQQPGQSLTLIATANQGSEATYESGFVIDKFPISRPNLTFSTLTVSNMSPEDSSIYLCSVDPDIIGAEMNTEAFFGQGTRLTVV.

This sequence joins TRBV27 and TRBJ2-7; 9 bases are shared with TRBD1. Germline lookup yields CDR1 MNHEY and CDR2 SMNVEV (reference sequence). V lost 5 bases and J lost 2; bases outside the gene matches: 10. The CDR3 is 16 amino acids. In nucleotides, the CDR3 is TGTGCCAGCAGTCACCACTCCGGGACAGGGCCCTACGAGCAGTACTTC. Translating it yields CASSHHSGTGPYEQYF.

The chain is built from TRBV25-1 and TRBJ2-1; 9 bases are shared with TRBD2. CDR3 length: 18 amino acids. Germline V gene lookup returns CDR1 MGHDK and CDR2 SYGVNS. The V gene end was trimmed by 2 bases and the J gene end by 1 base; junction bases not matched to a gene: 9. The CDR3 is CASSEGKREDQSYNEQFF. DNA of the CDR3: TGTGCCAGCAGTGAAGGGAAGCGGGAGGACCAATCCTACAATGAGCAGTTCTTC. The full variable domain, its missing parts supplied by reference TRBV25-1 and TRBJ2-1, is EADIYQTPRYLVIGTGKKITLECSQTMGHDKMYWYQQDPGMELHLIHYSYGVNSTEKGDLSSESTVSRIRTEHFPLTLESARPSHTSQYLCASSEGKREDQSYNEQFFGPGTRLTVL.

This clone was counted a single time. Here the CDR3 DNA reads TGTGCCAGCACACGCGTACCAACGGGGGGCTACACCTTC. Translating it yields CASTRVPTGGYTF. The chain employs TRBV2 and TRBJ1-2, with unresolved D. This CDR3 spans 13 amino acids. Germline V gene sequence: CDR1 SNHLY, CDR2 FYNNEI. V lost 7 bases and J 8 bases, leaving 17 bases between the germline ends.

V gene TRBV3-1 (or the pseudogene TRBV3-2) combines with J gene TRBJ1-2, with D perhaps matching TRBD1 (5 bases). Trimming left V 0 bases short and J 8 bases short, with 13 bases between. CDR3 length: 14 residues. Germline V gene sequence: CDR1 LGHDT, CDR2 YNNKEL (reference sequence). The CDR3 coding sequence is TGTGCCAGCAGCCAAGACCGGGACGGCCAGGGCTACACCTTC. It yields the protein CASSQDRDGQGYTF.

This clone was counted only a few times. The chain has TRBV20-1 and TRBJ1-5; possibly TRBD1 for D (5 bases). The CDR3 length is 15 residues. V lost 3 bases to trimming and J lost 3 bases, with 15 bases between them. CDR1 is DFQATT, CDR2 SNEGSKA, per germline (reference sequence). As DNA, the CDR3 is TGCAGTGCTAGTTTTGGGTATGGGGCCAATCAGCCCCAGCATTTT. Translation gives CSASFGYGANQPQHF.

V gene TRBV12-3 or TRBV12-4 combines with J gene TRBJ2-1; the D is unclear. The V end lost 3 bases, the J end lost 6 bases, and 9 bases lay between the germline ends. This CDR3 has 13 amino acids. CDR3 coding DNA: TGTGCCAGCAGTTTTCCTGAGCGCAATGAGCAGTTCTTC. Its translation: CASSFPERNEQFF.

This rearrangement joins TRBV10-3 to TRBJ2-5, with D unclear. The CDR3 loop spans 15 amino acids. V was cut by 3 bases and J by 0 bases, with 11 bases left in between. Germline CDR1 and CDR2: ENHRY and SYGVKD. DNA for the CDR3: TGTGCCATCAGTGACGTTGGGCGGAACCAAGAGACCCAGTACTTC. It specifies CAISDVGRNQETQYF.

This chain links TRBV9 with TRBJ1-2; TRBD1 aligns across 12 bases. Germline CDR1 and CDR2: SGDLS and YYNGEE. The CDR3 extends over 15 amino acids. J was trimmed by 4 bases and V by 4 bases; bases with no gene match: 5. CDR3 DNA sequence: TGTGCCAGCAGCCCGGGACAGGGGGCGGGCTATGGCTACACCTTC. Amino acid sequence: CASSPGQGAGYGYTF.

The chain is built from TRBV2 and TRBJ1-2; a possible D gene is TRBD1 (5 bases). V dropped 7 bases and J dropped 3 bases, with 18 bases sitting between them. This CDR3 contains 15 residues. CDR1 is SNHLY and CDR2 is FYNNEI in the germline V gene. CDR3 residues: CASTTSQEYYYGYTF. The CDR3 DNA reads TGTGCCAGCACCACTTCACAGGAGTATTACTATGGCTACACCTTC.

This chain uses TRBV10-3 with TRBJ2-1; D not certain. The ends were cut back, 3 bases at V and 9 bases at J, with 6 bases in the middle. Germline V gene lookup returns CDR1 ENHRY and CDR2 SYGVKD. The CDR3 totals 11 residues. Written as DNA, the CDR3 is TGTGCCATCAGTGATTCCAGTGAGCAGTTCTTC. It is translated as CAISDSSEQFF.

V and J are TRBV7-9 and TRBJ2-5; 11 bases line up with TRBD2. Germline assignment: CDR1 SEHNR and CDR2 FQNEAQ (reference sequence). V gave up 5 bases and J gave up 3 bases; unmatched junction bases: 8. This CDR3 spans 16 amino acids. The CDR3 DNA follows: TGTGCCAGCAGCCCACGACCGACTAGCGGGAAAGAGACCCAGTACTTC. Translation: CASSPRPTSGKETQYF.

The V call is TRBV5-6, the J call TRBJ2-5, with 12 positions matching TRBD2. Germline assignment: CDR1 SGHDT and CDR2 YYEEEE. The length of the CDR3 is 14 residues. The J segment lost 0 bases and the V segment lost 8 bases, leaving 2 bases of the junction unmatched. The CDR3: CASRLAGDQETQYF. CDR3 coding DNA: TGTGCCAGTAGACTAGCGGGGGACCAAGAGACCCAGTACTTC.